The rows below give T cell receptor beta chains drawn from one sample of a study of T cell repertoires in cytomegalovirus infection. TCRdb fed the reads into MiXCR, producing one record per CDR3 protein. The sample consists of 200,000 or so distinct CDR3 sequences, over 25% of them appearing once. The sample was PBMCs. The receptors stem from a human donor in good health (CMV status not recorded). Some clones in this sample may be carry-over from other donors' samples. Each CDR3 is given with its conserved first and last residue. The D gene is left open where the match is weak. Where a row states a size, it is once, few, many or the class of an expanded clone; other rows omit it.

D	size	J	V	DNA	CDR3
TRBD1	few	TRBJ1-1	TRBV7-8	TGTGCCAGCAGCTCCCCCGGGACAGGGAGTAGGGCTTTCTTT	CASSSPGTGSRAFF
TRBD1	.	TRBJ2-3	TRBV12-5	TGTGCTAGTGGCGGGACAGGGTCCTTTAGGCGAACAGATACGCAGTATTTT	CASGGTGSFRRTDTQYF
.	.	TRBJ1-1	TRBV10-3	TGTGCCACCGCCGCGGGACCTTTGAACACTGAAGCTTTCTTT	CATAAGPLNTEAFF
.	once	TRBJ1-5	TRBV5-5	TGTGCCAGCAGTTTGACAGACTATAGCAATCAGCCCCAGCATTTT	CASSLTDYSNQPQHF
.	many	TRBJ1-1	TRBV6-1	TGTGCCAGCAGTGAAGCGCTTCCCGGGTGGTCCCGGAAGAACACTGAAGCTTTCTTT	CASSEALPGWSRKNTEAFF
TRBD2	.	TRBJ2-7	TRBV7-6	TGTGCCAGCAGCACGACTAGGGACTCCGGGACTAGCGATTACGAGCAGTACTTC	CASSTTRDSGTSDYEQYF
TRBD1	many	TRBJ2-1	TRBV6-1	TGTGCCAGCAAGGACAGGGCCTACAATGAGCAGTTCTTC	CASKDRAYNEQFF
.	few	TRBJ1-1	TRBV10-2	TGCGCCAGCAGTGAGGGGGGCAGTGAGAGAGAAGCTTTCTTT	CASSEGGSEREAFF
.	many	TRBJ2-5	TRBV11-3	TGTGCCAGCAGCTTAACAGTCCAAGAGACCCAGTACTTC	CASSLTVQETQYF
TRBD2	many	TRBJ2-1	TRBV2	TGTGCCAGCAGTGACGCTAGCGGGGTTTACAATGAGCAGTTCTTC	CASSDASGVYNEQFF
.	few	TRBJ2-3	TRBV6-2/TRBV6-3	TGTGCCAGCATTCTTGGACTGCGAAAGGATACGCAGTATTTT	CASILGLRKDTQYF
.	many	TRBJ2-3	TRBV7-8	TGTGCCAGCAGCTTAGTCGGGGACCTTAGCACAGATACGCAGTATTTT	CASSLVGDLSTDTQYF
.	.	TRBJ1-1	TRBV11-2	TGTGCCAGCAGCTTAAAGATGGGGACCGCGAGGACTGAAGCTTTCTTT	CASSLKMGTARTEAFF
.	many	TRBJ2-3	TRBV7-3	TGTGCCAGCAGCTTCACGGCTAAAAGCACAGATACGCAGTATTTT	CASSFTAKSTDTQYF
TRBD2	many	TRBJ2-2	TRBV7-2	TGTGCCAGCAGCTTCAGACTAGCCCTCCCGTCCGGGGAGCTGTTTTTT	CASSFRLALPSGELFF
.	many	TRBJ2-5	TRBV27	TGTGCCAGCAGTTTATACGAGGGTAGGACCCAGTACTTC	CASSLYEGRTQYF